These 31 T cell receptor beta chains share one sample of origin, sequenced in a study of molecular identifiers for immune sequencing clone quantification. TCRdb reprocessed the PCR reads with MiXCR, giving one entry per CDR3 protein. The sample records hundreds of thousands of distinct CDR3 sequences, 20% to 25% being singletons. Specimen: naive CD8+ T cells from blood, with Jurkat cell RNA spiked in. The subset is: FACS-sorted CD8+CD4-CCR7+CD45RA+ naive T cells. The source of these receptors is a human donor in good health. Some libraries in this study had Jurkat cell RNA spiked in.

The sample holds many counts of this clonotype. This sequence joins TRBV7-9 and TRBJ2-5, with no clear D. Trimming took off 1 base at V and 3 bases at J, with 6 bases between the two ends. The CDR3 consists of 13 residues. Germline CDR1 is SEHNR and CDR2 is FQNEAQ (reference sequence). CDR3 sequence: CASSLDPEETQYF. CDR3 nucleotide sequence: TGTGCCAGCAGCTTAGATCCGGAAGAGACCCAGTACTTC.

Only one count was recorded for this clonotype. A read error may be the cause here, since a much bigger clone is one base away. The V gene is TRBV4-1, the J gene TRBJ1-4; D remains unclear. From germline, CDR1 is MGHRA and CDR2 YSYEKL. CDR3 length equals 10 residues. CDR3 amino acids: CASLGEILFF. CDR3 coding DNA: TGCGCCAGCCTTGGGGAAATACTGTTTTTT.

The J gene is TRBJ2-7, the V gene TRBV30; D is unclear. V was trimmed by 8 bases and J by 0 bases, leaving 14 bases between them. CDR1 and CDR2 from the germline V gene are GTSNPN and SVGIG (reference sequence). The CDR3 is 13 amino acids. CDR3 residues: CAVRRLSSYEQYF. The CDR3 coding sequence is TGTGCCGTACGCCGCCTTAGCTCCTACGAGCAGTACTTC.

This clonotype was recorded many times. The CDR3 sequence is CASSDPGFRADIQYF. In nucleotides, the CDR3 is TGTGCCAGTAGTGACCCGGGCTTCCGGGCGGACATTCAGTACTTC. The chain uses TRBV19 and TRBJ2-4; the D is unclear. The CDR3 extends over 15 amino acids. V lost 5 bases, J lost 8 bases, and 19 bases lay in between. The germline V gene has CDR1 LNHDA and CDR2 SQIVND (reference sequence).

Comments on this clonotype: The conserved phenylalanine or tryptophan normally closing the CDR3 is absent here, so this likely arose from a read error. The chain is built from TRBV4-1 and TRBJ2-7; no definite D call. CDR1 is MGHRA, CDR2 YSYEKL, per germline. The CDR3 runs 15 residues. CDR3 amino acids: CASSPGSTSSYEQYL. The CDR3, as DNA: TGCGCTAGCAGCCCCGGTTCTACCAGCTCCTACGAGCAGTACCTC.

This clonotype was seen ten or more times. The chain is built from TRBV7-9 and TRBJ2-1; D might be TRBD1 (5 bases). Trimming stripped 5 bases from V and 7 bases from J, with 15 bases between. Germline V gives CDR1 SEHNR, CDR2 FQNEAQ (reference sequence). This CDR3 spans 14 amino acids. The chain's CDR3 is CASSPPRAGNEQFF. DNA of the CDR3: TGTGCCAGCAGCCCGCCCAGGGCCGGGAATGAGCAGTTCTTC.

CDR3 DNA: TGTGCCAGCAGCCATACCGGACTAGCGGGGGACAGTGAGCAGTTCTTC. Residues: CASSHTGLAGDSEQFF. The chain joins TRBV11-2 to TRBJ2-1; 13 bases are a match to TRBD2. J lost 9 bases, V lost 5 bases, and 10 bases had no gene match. Germline values: CDR1 SGHAT, CDR2 FQNNGV. CDR3 length: 16 amino acids.

Details on this clonotype: A much larger clone differs by one base, so this may be a read error. The gene calls are TRBV6-2 or TRBV6-3 and TRBJ2-7; D is possibly TRBD2 (5 bases). The germline gives CDR1 MNHEY, CDR2 SVGEGT. Trimming removed 4 bases from V and 5 bases from J, with 21 bases in between. The CDR3 spans 16 residues. CDR3: CASSLSPRAPRHEQYF. CDR3 nucleotide sequence: TGTGCCAGCAGTTTATCCCCGAGGGCCCCCCGTCACGAGCAGTACTTC.

This clonotype has a count of ten or more. The chain couples TRBV6-6 to TRBJ2-7, with TRBD2 as a possible D gene (6 bases). The CDR3 length is 14 residues. Germline-derived CDR1 and CDR2 are MNHNY and SVGAGI (reference sequence). V lost 2 bases and J lost 1, with 9 bases in between. CDR3 in DNA: TGTGCCAGCAGTTACGCGGGGCGGTCCTACGAGCAGTACTTC. As protein: CASSYAGRSYEQYF.

As to this clonotype: A single base separates this from a much larger clone, so it may be a read error. V gene TRBV3-1 combines with J gene TRBJ1-2; TRBD1 matches at 7 bases. CDR1 LGHDT and CDR2 YNNKEL come from the germline V gene (reference sequence). There are 15 residues in the CDR3. The CDR3 spells CASSPETGNSYGYAF. CDR3 coding DNA: TGTGCCAGCAGCCCGGAGACAGGGAACTCCTATGGCTACGCCTTC. The whole variable domain, remainder taken from reference TRBV3-1 and TRBJ1-2, is DTAVSQTPKYLVTQMGNDKSIKCEQNLGHDTMYWYKQDSKKFLKIMFSYNNKELIINETVPNRFSPKSPDKAHLNLHINSLELGDSAVYFCASSPETGNSYGYAFGSGTRLTVV.

There are many counts of this clonotype. This rearrangement joins TRBV30 to TRBJ1-2; no definite D call. The CDR3 runs to 16 residues. V was clipped by 3 bases and J by 1 base, with 18 bases between them. Germline V gives CDR1 GTSNPN, CDR2 SVGIG (reference sequence). CDR3 nucleotide sequence: TGTGCCTGGAGAGAGACAAGGGCCCCACTTAACTATGGCTACACCTTC. Translation gives CAWRETRAPLNYGYTF.

This clonotype was counted ten times or more. The genes are TRBV4-1 and TRBJ2-5; D is uncertain. The CDR3 sequence is 14 residues long. V shed 1 base and J shed 5 bases, with 11 bases lying between them. The germline V gene has CDR1 MGHRA and CDR2 YSYEKL. CDR3 sequence reads: CASSQGVGLETQYF. The CDR3 DNA is TGCGCCAGCAGCCAAGGGGTAGGGCTGGAGACCCAGTACTTC.

This clonotype was found a few times. This rearrangement joins TRBV20-1 to TRBJ2-1, with D tentatively TRBD2 (5 bases). This CDR3 has 14 amino acids. V was trimmed by 2 bases and J by 9 bases, leaving 17 bases between them. Germline V gene sequence: CDR1 DFQATT, CDR2 SNEGSKA (reference sequence). The CDR3 nucleotides read TGCAGTGCTAGAACTAGTCAGGTCTTGTTTGAGCAGTTCTTC. The encoded protein is CSARTSQVLFEQFF.

V is TRBV4-3 and J is TRBJ1-4, with D perhaps matching TRBD1 (5 bases). From germline, CDR1 is LGHNA and CDR2 YSLEER. V lost 4 bases and J 0 bases, leaving 9 bases between the germline ends. The CDR3 totals 15 residues. CDR3 sequence (DNA): TGCGCCAGCAGCCGGTACAGGACAACTAATGAAAAACTGTTTTTT. Amino acid sequence: CASSRYRTTNEKLFF.

This clonotype was picked up many times. This rearrangement joins TRBV5-5 to TRBJ1-6; the D is unclear. The CDR3 has 16 residues. Germline CDR1 and CDR2: SGHKS and YYEKEE (reference sequence). Between the trimmed V and J ends, which lost 0 bases and 0 bases, there was a span of 7 bases. In nucleotides, the CDR3 is TGTGCCAGCAGCTTGGACAGCCGCTCCTATAATTCACCCCTCCACTTT. This gives the protein CASSLDSRSYNSPLHF.

This clonotype was picked up a small number of times. The rearrangement links TRBV12-3 or TRBV12-4 to TRBJ1-2, with 9 bases aligning to TRBD1. With V trimmed by 5 bases and J by 2 bases, 6 bases remained unmatched. This CDR3 comprises 15 residues. CDR3 residues: CASSPSGQGNYGYTF. CDR3 sequence (DNA): TGTGCCAGCAGTCCCTCAGGACAGGGGAACTATGGCTACACCTTC.

As for this clonotype: One junction end disagrees with the germline gene, perhaps due to a read error. The chain recombines TRBV10-1 with TRBJ2-7, with a weak D call TRBD1 (5 bases). CDR1 and CDR2 (germline): WNHNN, SYGVQD (reference sequence). The CDR3 spans 13 residues. The CDR3: CASSEQDLAEQCF. The DNA for the CDR3 is TGCGCCAGCAGTGAACAGGACCTGGCCGAGCAGTGCTTC.

To note about this clonotype: A much larger clone differs from this one at a single base, so this may be a read error. V is TRBV12-3 or TRBV12-4 and J is TRBJ2-6, with 8 positions matching TRBD1. CDR3 length: 14 amino acids. CDR3 in amino acids: CASSFGGQANVQTF. CDR3 DNA: TGTGCCAGCAGTTTCGGGGGACAGGCCAACGTCCAGACTTTC.

This clonotype was counted ten times or more. V is TRBV7-9 and J is TRBJ2-3; 8 nucleotides align to TRBD2. V was pared by 5 bases and J by 14 bases, with 12 bases of the junction left unmatched. The CDR3 totals 13 residues. Germline loops: CDR1 SEHNR, CDR2 FQNEAQ (reference sequence). CDR3 nucleotides: TGTGCCAGCAGCGTAGGACTAGCCCCTCACCCGTATTTT. This encodes CASSVGLAPHPYF. Based on the CDR3 plus reference TRBV7-9 and TRBJ2-3, the full variable domain is DTGVSQNPRHKITKRGQNVTFRCDPISEHNRLYWYRQTLGQGPEFLTYFQNEAQLEKSRLLSDRFSAERPKGSFSTLEIQRTEQGDSAMYLCASSVGLAPHPYFGPGTRLTVL.

Regarding this clonotype: A read error is possible here, since a much larger clone lies one base away. This chain uses TRBV4-1 with TRBJ1-1; 8 bases are shared with TRBD1. The V and J ends lost 1 base and 10 bases, in that order; junction bases with no gene match: 23. This CDR3 region has 19 residues. Germline V gene data show CDR1 as MGHRA and CDR2 as YSYEKL. As DNA, the CDR3 is TGCGCCAGCAGCCAAGGCTTGAGTCCAGGGGGCGCAGCTTTAGATGGAGCTTTCTTT. Its protein product is CASSQGLSPGGAALDGAFF.

The gene calls are TRBV10-3 and TRBJ2-3; D is undetermined. The germline V gene encodes CDR1 ENHRY and CDR2 SYGVKD. The CDR3 spans 13 residues. V dropped 3 bases and J dropped 2 bases, with 6 bases sitting between them. CDR3 sequence reads: CAISEYTTDTQYF. The CDR3 coding sequence is TGTGCCATCAGTGAATACACCACAGATACGCAGTATTTT.

Ten or more counts support this clonotype. This rearrangement joins TRBV13 to TRBJ1-4; TRBD1 agrees at 7 bases. The CDR3 contains 13 residues. Germline V gene lookup returns CDR1 PRHDT and CDR2 FYEKMQ (reference sequence). The V segment lost 4 bases and the J segment 10 bases; nucleotides outside the gene matches: 6. The CDR3 loop is CASSSGGRRKLFF. In DNA form, the CDR3 reads TGTGCCAGCAGCTCAGGGGGGCGACGAAAACTGTTTTTT.

In this sample, this clonotype turned up many times. The chain links TRBV6-1 to TRBJ2-3, with D uncertain. Trimming left V 3 bases short and J 1 base short, with 11 bases between. CDR1 is MNHNS and CDR2 is SASEGT in the germline V gene. This CDR3 comprises 15 residues. CDR3 in amino acids: CASSDEVVGTDTQYF. DNA for the CDR3: TGTGCCAGCAGTGATGAGGTGGTCGGCACAGATACGCAGTATTTT.

In its sample, this clonotype was seen many times. This chain uses TRBV20-1 with TRBJ1-3; maybe TRBD1 (6 bases). The CDR3 has 15 residues. Germline-derived CDR1 and CDR2 are DFQATT and SNEGSKA (reference sequence). V was shortened by 0 bases and J by 2 bases, with 11 bases between the two germline ends. The CDR3 spells CSARDLGGPGNTIYF. The CDR3 region has the DNA TGCAGTGCTAGAGATTTGGGGGGGCCTGGAAACACCATATATTTT.

The chain has TRBV6-2 or TRBV6-3 and TRBJ2-2, with 9 bases aligning to TRBD1. Germline assignment: CDR1 MNHEY and CDR2 SVGEGT. Trimming at V came to 5 bases and at J to 1 base, leaving 2 bases not matched to a gene. The length of the CDR3 is 15 residues. DNA of the CDR3: TGTGCCAGCAGTAGGGACAGGGTGAACACCGGGGAGCTGTTTTTT. Translating gives CASSRDRVNTGELFF.

The sample holds many counts of this clonotype. The chain couples TRBV6-2 or TRBV6-3 to TRBJ1-6; D ambiguous. The germline V and J ends were trimmed by 0 bases and 5 bases, with 11 bases remaining between them. The CDR3 loop spans 16 amino acids. From germline, CDR1 is MNHEY and CDR2 SVGEGT. The DNA of the CDR3 is TGTGCCAGCAGTTACTCGCGGAACAGTCATAATTCACCCCTCCACTTT. Its protein product is CASSYSRNSHNSPLHF.

This clonotype has a count of ten or more. The rearrangement links TRBV6-5 to TRBJ1-6, with 7 positions matching TRBD1. With 2 bases clipped from V and 9 bases from J, the junction kept 4 bases outside the gene matches. Germline V gene data show CDR1 as MNHEY and CDR2 as SVGAGI. This CDR3 spans 14 amino acids. In DNA, the CDR3 is TGTGCCAGCAGTTACGGGACAGTCGGTTCACCCCTCCACTTT. Protein product: CASSYGTVGSPLHF.

This clonotype was observed once. Given a much more abundant clone one base away, this may be a read error. The gene calls are TRBV7-6 and TRBJ1-1; D is undetermined. Germline CDR1 reads SGHVS; CDR2 reads FNYEAQ. The CDR3 is made up of 15 amino acids. The CDR3 DNA reads as TGTGCCAGCAGCTTACCGGCCGGGGATAGCACTGAAGCTCTCTTT. Translation: CASSLPAGDSTEALF.

This clonotype has only a few counts. The chain recombines TRBV15 with TRBJ2-4, with 9 positions matching TRBD2. The CDR3 runs 15 residues. Germline-derived CDR1 and CDR2 are LNHNV and YYDKDF (reference sequence). Trimming cost V 7 bases and J 6 bases; bases outside gene matches: 10. In DNA form, the CDR3 reads TGTGCCACCACGAGCGGGGCGGGAGGGCCAAACATTCAGTACTTC. It codes for CATTSGAGGPNIQYF.

Notes on this clonotype: Just one base apart from a much larger clone, this may be a read error. The chain uses TRBV25-1 and TRBJ2-7, with D tentatively TRBD2 (6 bases). The CDR3 consists of 14 residues. Germline CDR1 MGHDK, CDR2 SYGVNS. The CDR3 bases are TGTGCCAGCAGTGGACGGCGGGAAGGCTACGAGCGGTACTTC. Amino acids: CASSGRREGYERYF.

This clonotype has ten or more counts. The chain couples TRBV20-1 to TRBJ1-6; perhaps TRBD1 as D (5 bases). Germline-derived CDR1 and CDR2 are DFQATT and SNEGSKA (reference sequence). This CDR3 contains 14 residues. V gave up 7 bases and J gave up 0 bases, with 10 bases separating them. The CDR3 region is CSGGESSYNSPLHF. CDR3 in DNA: TGCAGTGGAGGGGAAAGCTCCTATAATTCACCCCTCCACTTT.